This T cell receptor beta chain was sequenced in a study of T cells after somatic rescue of genetic block (dated by TCRdb to 2018 to 2020). In the study overall: What the study looked at was long-term robustness, specifically in a T-cell system that came about through somatic rescue of a genetic block in T-cell development.

Library prep was done by the immunoSEQ multiplex PCR assay. TCRdb stores this immuneACCESS table with in-frame sequences only. Part of the clones is absent; in the studies checked, under half of the shortfall reflects unresolved V genes, and no reason is known for the rest. This sample holds around 70,000 clones; less than 95% were observed only once. About 2.9% of the sample rests with the top ten. Its CDR3 holds 15 amino acids, cysteine through phenylalanine. The only DNA kept is the CDR3, 45 bases in frame from the first base. The germline V gene sets CDR1 to SGHDN and CDR2 to FVKESK. V sheds 5 bases and J sheds 0 bases, leaving 13 bases between their ends. Concerning this clone: The antigen it binds to is not known. Within one base of it there is no much larger clone, and no base qualities were kept.

The receptor was isolated from a man aged 35 to 55. Material: peripheral blood mononuclear cells (PBMCs). Recombination joined TRBV14 with TRBJ1-1, with the D segment identity uncertain. The CDR3 loop reads CASSVPGAMNTEAFF. The nucleotide sequence reads TGTGCCAGCAGCGTACCGGGAGCAATGAACACTGAAGCTTTCTTT.